The 30 T cell receptor beta chains in this list originate from one sample, sequenced in a study of cytomegalovirus exposure and HLA in healthy donors. Sequencing used immunoSEQ multiplex PCR; TCRdb keeps in-frame clones, though not all of them. The sample has roughly 200,000 clones, roughly 84% seen once; the top ten hold 2.5% to 3%. Source material: PBMCs. The receptors shown here come from a woman aged 18-35 years in good health and CMV-seropositive.

This sequence joins TRBV10-3 and TRBJ2-3, with 8 bases matching TRBD2. V gave up 8 bases and J gave up 4 bases; unmatched junction bases: 11. This CDR3 is built from 15 residues. The germline CDR1 and CDR2 sequences are ENHRY and SYGVKD. CDR3 residues: CAIGLRGGRADTQYF. The DNA of the CDR3 is TGTGCCATCGGCCTACGGGGGGGCCGCGCAGATACGCAGTATTTT.

The rearrangement uses TRBV4-1 and TRBJ1-5, with D maybe TRBD1 (6 bases). The CDR3 spans 17 residues. V was shortened by 0 bases and J by 1 base, with 13 bases between the two germline ends. Germline assignment: CDR1 MGHRA and CDR2 YSYEKL. CDR3 sequence: CASSQEGGVGSNQPQHF. In DNA form, the CDR3 reads TGCGCCAGCAGCCAAGAAGGGGGGGTGGGGAGCAATCAGCCCCAGCATTTT.

This CDR3 is CASSLETPGLASEQFF. The CDR3 DNA follows: TGCGCCAGCAGCTTGGAAACCCCCGGACTAGCTAGTGAGCAGTTCTTC. The chain employs TRBV5-1 and TRBJ2-1; 8 nucleotides align to TRBD2. This CDR3 spans 16 amino acids. The ends lost 0 bases at V and 9 bases at J; junction bases unmatched: 11. Germline V gene lookup returns CDR1 SGHRS and CDR2 YFSETQ.

About this clone: This same CDR3 is encoded by further DNA sequences in the sample. The gene calls are TRBV9 and TRBJ1-5, with TRBD1 matching 7 bases. Germline CDR1 reads SGDLS; CDR2 reads YYNGEE. With 5 bases clipped from V and 1 base from J, the junction kept 6 bases outside the gene matches. The CDR3 runs 15 residues. The CDR3 DNA follows: TGTGCCAGCAGTCCCGGGACAGTGAGCAATCAGCCCCAGCATTTT. Residues: CASSPGTVSNQPQHF.

The chain couples TRBV10-3 to TRBJ2-3; tentatively, D is TRBD2 (5 bases). CDR1 and CDR2 (germline): ENHRY, SYGVKD. This CDR3 region has 15 residues. Trimming left V 7 bases short and J 2 bases short, with 16 bases between. The CDR3, as DNA: TGTGCCATCAACTCCGGGATCCTTTCCACAGATACGCAGTATTTT. Its translation is CAINSGILSTDTQYF.

The V call is TRBV19, the J call TRBJ1-6; D uncertain. The CDR3 runs to 14 residues. Trimming removed 10 bases from V and 0 bases from J, with 10 bases in between. CDR1 and CDR2 from the germline V gene are LNHDA and SQIVND (reference sequence). CDR3 region: CATGDFSYNSPLHF. DNA of the CDR3: TGTGCCACCGGAGATTTCTCCTATAATTCACCCCTCCACTTT.

The chain links TRBV29-1 to TRBJ2-5; D call uncertain. V lost 3 bases and J lost 4, with 6 bases in between. Germline loops: CDR1 SQVTM, CDR2 ANQGSEA. CDR3 length: 11 residues. The DNA for the CDR3 is TGCAGCGTTGACCGAGCAGAGACCCAGTACTTC. Protein product: CSVDRAETQYF. Drawing the rest from reference TRBV29-1 and TRBJ2-5, the complete variable domain is SAVISQKPSRDICQRGTSLTIQCQVDSQVTMMFWYRQQPGQSLTLIATANQGSEATYESGFVIDKFPISRPNLTFSTLTVSNMSPEDSSIYLCSVDRAETQYFGPGTRLLVL.

The V and J genes are TRBV11-2 and TRBJ1-1; D is possibly TRBD1 (6 bases). Per germline, CDR1 SGHAT and CDR2 FQNNGV. V lost 4 bases, J lost 1 base, and 16 bases lay in between. The CDR3 contains 16 residues. The CDR3 reads CASSSGQLRSNTEAFF. For the CDR3, the DNA is TGTGCCAGCAGCTCCGGACAGCTTCGGTCGAACACTGAAGCTTTCTTT.

The chain couples TRBV5-1 to TRBJ2-7, with 8 positions matching TRBD1. Germline assignment: CDR1 SGHRS and CDR2 YFSETQ. Trimming at V came to 4 bases and at J to 6 bases, leaving 3 bases not matched to a gene. There are 12 residues in the CDR3. The CDR3 loop is CASSQGQGEQYF. The CDR3 DNA reads TGCGCCAGCAGCCAAGGACAGGGCGAGCAGTACTTC.

The chain has TRBV27 and TRBJ2-7, with D maybe TRBD2 (6 bases). The V gene's germline CDR1 is MNHEY and CDR2 SMNVEV (reference sequence). The CDR3 loop spans 15 amino acids. The V gene lost 7 bases and the J gene lost 2 bases, with 18 bases spanning the gap. The CDR3 DNA reads as TGTGCCAGCACCGTCCCCCACACGGGAGCCTACGAGCAGTACTTC. As protein: CASTVPHTGAYEQYF.

V usage is TRBV5-8 and J usage is TRBJ1-6; D ambiguous. Germline CDR1 SGHTS, CDR2 YDEGEE. The V end was cut by 0 bases, the J end by 9 bases, with 10 bases between. CDR3 size: 14 residues. CDR3 DNA: TGTGCCAGCAGCTTGGATCCCCGGAGTTCACCCCTCCACTTT. It translates to CASSLDPRSSPLHF.

This chain joins TRBV10-2 and TRBJ1-2; perhaps TRBD1 as D (6 bases). Germline CDR1 reads WSHSY; CDR2 reads SAAADI. The V end lost 3 bases, the J end lost 8 bases, and 16 bases lay between the germline ends. This CDR3 comprises 14 residues. The CDR3 DNA is TGCGCCAGCAGTGAATCAGGGGTCTCAGGCGGCTACACCTTC. This gives the protein CASSESGVSGGYTF.

The chain has TRBV5-4 and TRBJ1-3, with TRBD1 matching over 9 bases. The CDR3 is 15 residues long. CDR1 SGHNT and CDR2 YYREEE come from the germline V gene (reference sequence). V lost 3 bases and J lost 7; bases outside the gene matches: 8. The CDR3 loop is CASSWTGAVGNTIYF. For the CDR3, the DNA is TGTGCCAGCAGCTGGACAGGGGCTGTAGGGAACACCATATATTTT.

This chain links TRBV5-6 with TRBJ2-6; D is undetermined. This CDR3 contains 16 residues. Trimming removed 3 bases from V and 2 bases from J, with 12 bases in between. The germline CDR1 and CDR2 sequences are SGHDT and YYEEEE. The CDR3 DNA is TGTGCCAGCAGCTCGCCCGCGGAGCCTGGGGCCAACGTCCTGACTTTC. Residues: CASSSPAEPGANVLTF.

The chain couples TRBV4-2 to TRBJ2-5; a weak D match, TRBD1 (5 bases). Germline V gene sequence: CDR1 LGHNA, CDR2 YNFKEQ. V was shortened by 1 base and J by 2 bases, with 11 bases between the two germline ends. This CDR3 contains 15 residues. The CDR3: CASSQAKQEQETQYF. The CDR3 DNA reads TGTGCCAGCAGCCAAGCGAAACAGGAGCAAGAGACCCAGTACTTC.

The J gene is TRBJ2-7, the V gene TRBV9, with TRBD1 identical over 8 bases. The trim removed 4 bases at V and 5 bases at J, leaving 11 bases unmatched. Germline V CDR1 and CDR2: SGDLS, YYNGEE. The length of the CDR3 is 15 residues. CDR3 nucleotides: TGTGCCAGCAGCACCACCGGGACAGGTATTGACGAGCAGTACTTC. This translates into CASSTTGTGIDEQYF.

V and J are TRBV13 and TRBJ2-4; 8 nucleotides match TRBD1. Germline CDR1 reads PRHDT; CDR2 reads FYEKMQ (reference sequence). The CDR3 consists of 16 residues. V dropped 5 bases and J dropped 0; count of bases not matched to a gene: 6. The CDR3 region has the DNA TGTGCCAGCAGCCCAGGGGGCCGCCTAGCCAAAAACATTCAGTACTTC. Amino acids: CASSPGGRLAKNIQYF.

This chain connects TRBV6-5 to TRBJ1-5, with 7 bases aligning to TRBD1. Germline CDR1 is MNHEY and CDR2 is SVGAGI. V was pared by 2 bases and J by 8 bases, with 6 bases of the junction left unmatched. This CDR3 contains 14 residues. The CDR3 loop is CASSYIGGGKPQHF. The CDR3 bases are TGTGCCAGCAGTTACATAGGGGGCGGGAAGCCCCAGCATTTT.

In this sample, this clone turned up once. V is TRBV7-6 and J is TRBJ2-3, with D maybe TRBD2 (5 bases). Deletions cut 2 bases from V and 2 bases from J, with 14 bases between. Germline V gives CDR1 SGHVS, CDR2 FNYEAQ. The CDR3 extends over 16 amino acids. CDR3 region: CASSLTRAGYTDTQYF. Here the CDR3 DNA reads TGTGCCAGCAGCTTAACTCGGGCGGGTTACACAGATACGCAGTATTTT.

This sequence joins TRBV11-2 and TRBJ2-7; tentatively, D is TRBD2 (5 bases). The CDR3 consists of 15 residues. V gave up 4 bases and J gave up 6 bases, with 19 bases separating them. Germline values: CDR1 SGHAT, CDR2 FQNNGV. The CDR3 DNA reads TGTGCCAGCAGCTGGGCAGGACGGGGTTGGCGCGAGCAGTACTTC. Encoded protein: CASSWAGRGWREQYF.

The gene calls are TRBV5-1 and TRBJ2-7; D is unclear. CDR3 length: 12 residues. From germline, CDR1 is SGHRS and CDR2 YFSETQ. V lost 4 bases to trimming and J lost 7 bases, with 12 bases between them. CDR3 coding DNA: TGCGCCAGCAGCACGGGTGTCCTTGAGCAGTACTTC. Its translation is CASSTGVLEQYF.

The V and J genes are TRBV6-1 and TRBJ1-2, with D perhaps TRBD1 (6 bases). Between the trimmed V and J ends, which lost 3 bases and 5 bases, there was a span of 10 bases. This CDR3 comprises 13 residues. CDR1 is MNHNS and CDR2 is SASEGT in the germline V gene. CDR3 DNA: TGTGCCAGCAGTGATCTGGGGGCGTATGGCTACACCTTC. Protein: CASSDLGAYGYTF.

The chain recombines TRBV25-1 with TRBJ1-6; tentatively, D is TRBD1 (6 bases). The V and J ends lost 3 bases and 8 bases respectively, with 11 bases between them. Germline V gene data show CDR1 as MGHDK and CDR2 as SYGVNS. The CDR3 spans 14 residues. The chain's CDR3 is CASSDYGTYSPLHF. CDR3 DNA: TGTGCCAGCAGTGACTACGGGACATATTCACCCCTCCACTTT.

The rearrangement links TRBV18 to TRBJ1-2; D is uncertain. Trimming cost V 3 bases and J 3 bases, with 5 bases left between them. Germline CDR1 reads KGHSH; CDR2 reads LQKENI. The CDR3 extends over 12 amino acids. CDR3 coding DNA: TGTGCCAGCTCACCGGAGGACTATGGCTACACCTTC. Its protein is CASSPEDYGYTF. The full variable domain, rest sourced from reference TRBV18 and TRBJ1-2, is NAGVMQNPRHLVRRRGQEARLRCSPMKGHSHVYWYRQLPEEGLKFMVYLQKENIIDESGMPKERFSAEFPKEGPSILRIQQVVRGDSAAYFCASSPEDYGYTFGSGTRLTVV.

This clone was counted only a few times. The chain uses TRBV7-6 and TRBJ2-7; D is perhaps TRBD1 (6 bases). CDR1 is SGHVS, CDR2 FNYEAQ, per germline. Deletions cut 5 bases from V and 6 bases from J, with 14 bases between. This CDR3 comprises 13 residues. CDR3 protein: CASSPPTGFEQYF. The CDR3, as DNA: TGTGCCAGCAGCCCACCCACAGGGTTCGAGCAGTACTTC.

The CDR3 sequence: CASSSSGGSGEQFF. The CDR3 DNA reads TGTGCCAGCAGTTCTAGCGGGGGATCCGGTGAGCAGTTCTTC. V gene TRBV28 combines with J gene TRBJ2-1, with TRBD2 identical over 10 bases. The V gene end was trimmed by 4 bases and the J gene end by 9 bases; junction bases not matched to a gene: 6. The CDR3 totals 14 residues. Germline-derived CDR1 and CDR2 are MDHEN and SYDVKM.

This clone was seen more than once but under ten times. Without the conserved terminal phenylalanine or tryptophan, this CDR3 likely stems from a read error. The DNA is left out, because the CDR3 cannot be placed on it with certainty; the CDR3 is given as TCRdb lists it. V is TRBV18 and J is TRBJ1-2; TRBD1 is the table's D call, not checked against the DNA. From its first to its last residue, the CDR3 has 16 amino acids. Germline assignment: CDR1 KGHSH and CDR2 LQKENI. The CDR3 reads CASSPPGQSGQPLELS.

The V gene is TRBV5-6, the J gene TRBJ2-1, with 9 nucleotides matching TRBD2. Losses at the gene ends were 4 bases for V and 5 bases for J; bases not matched to a gene: 10. The length of the CDR3 is 16 residues. CDR1 is SGHDT, CDR2 YYEEEE, per germline. The CDR3 bases are TGTGCCAGCAGCAAACCGGAGCGGGGGGCCCACAATGAGCAGTTCTTC. Protein: CASSKPERGAHNEQFF.

This chain connects TRBV5-6 to TRBJ2-7; D not certain. The CDR3 runs to 13 residues. Germline V gives CDR1 SGHDT, CDR2 YYEEEE. Trimming shortened V by 1 base and J by 5 bases, and 10 bases separated the two germline ends. CDR3 amino acids: CASSLLEFNEQYF. For the CDR3, the DNA is TGTGCCAGCAGCTTGTTGGAGTTCAACGAGCAGTACTTC.

J is TRBJ2-1 and V is TRBV4-1; no firm D call. There are 14 residues in the CDR3. Germline V gene sequence: CDR1 MGHRA, CDR2 YSYEKL. Between the trimmed V and J ends, which lost 1 base and 7 bases, there was a span of 11 bases. CDR3 region: CASSQGGSQNEQFF. Written as DNA, the CDR3 is TGCGCCAGCAGCCAAGGCGGCAGCCAAAATGAGCAGTTCTTC.